This entry lists 2 T cell receptor beta chains sequenced from one sample in a study of early T cells in non-severe SARS-CoV-2 infection. Via MiXCR, TCRdb re-called the 5' RACE reads, giving one row per CDR3 protein. The table lists tens of thousands of distinct CDR3 sequences, around 7% of them singletons. Sequencing was carried out using whole blood. The receptors derive from an adult who was a healthcare worker with PCR-confirmed SARS-CoV-2 infection or an uninfected control (not recorded which).

This clonotype was picked up a small number of times. The rearrangement uses TRBV2 and TRBJ2-2, with a weak D call TRBD2 (6 bases). Trimming shortened V by 8 bases and J by 5 bases, and 18 bases separated the two germline ends. Germline loops: CDR1 SNHLY, CDR2 FYNNEI. The CDR3 contains 15 residues. The CDR3 reads CASGGTMGQTGELFF. CDR3 nucleotides: TGTGCCAGCGGAGGGACCATGGGGCAAACCGGGGAGCTGTTTTTT. The full variable domain, in which reference TRBV2 and TRBJ2-2 provide the parts outside the CDR3, is EPEVTQTPSHQVTQMGQEVILRCVPISNHLYFYWYRQILGQKVEFLVSFYNNEISEKSEIFDDQFSVERPDGSNFTLKIRSTKLEDSAMYFCASGGTMGQTGELFFGEGSRLTVL.

This clonotype was recorded at least ten times. This chain links TRBV20-1 with TRBJ1-2; D gene uncertain. V was pared by 6 bases and J by 3 bases, with 14 bases between. The CDR3 is 13 amino acids. Germline lookup yields CDR1 DFQATT and CDR2 SNEGSKA (reference sequence). The CDR3, as DNA: TGCAGTGCCCCTGAATCCGGATACTATGGCTACACCTTC. This gives the protein CSAPESGYYGYTF.